Below, 26 T cell receptor beta chains from the same sample are listed, as sequenced in a study of Graves' ophthalmopathy and Graves' hyperthyroidism. Amplifying from RNA transcripts, the study obtained TCR beta CDR3 regions. HTBI primers served in a first-round RT-PCR, which a second-round multiplex PCR followed. TCRdb independently ran MiXCR on the multiplex PCR reads; one entry per CDR3 protein. The sample consists of some 1.1 million distinct CDR3 sequences, around a third of them appearing once. Sequencing input: peripheral blood or thyroid tissue (not recorded which). These receptors were obtained from an adult man with Graves' hyperthyroidism.

This clonotype was detected only a few times. The chain joins TRBV9 to TRBJ1-4; no clear D. CDR3 size: 15 residues. V dropped 4 bases and J dropped 4 bases, with 14 bases sitting between them. Germline CDR1 reads SGDLS; CDR2 reads YYNGEE. CDR3 bases: TGTGCCAGCAGCCCCAGTAGCACCTATAATGAAAAACTGTTTTTT. Its translation is CASSPSSTYNEKLFF. Using reference TRBV9 and TRBJ1-4 for the parts outside the CDR3, the full variable domain is DSGVTQTPKHLITATGQRVTLRCSPRSGDLSVYWYQQSLDQGLQFLIQYYNGEERAKGNILERFSAQQFPDLHSELNLSSLELGDSALYFCASSPSSTYNEKLFFGSGTQLSVL.

The V and J genes are TRBV19 and TRBJ2-3; 7 bases are a match to TRBD1. Unmatched junction bases numbered 13, after V lost 4 bases and J lost 6 bases. The CDR3 consists of 16 residues. Germline CDR1 LNHDA, CDR2 SQIVND (reference sequence). The CDR3 region is CASSTTGEVFMDTQYF. Here the CDR3 DNA reads TGTGCCAGTAGTACAACAGGGGAAGTCTTCATGGATACGCAGTATTTT.

The chain carries TRBV18 and TRBJ1-5; 9 positions match TRBD1. From germline, CDR1 is KGHSH and CDR2 LQKENI. J gave up 8 bases and V 2 bases, and 4 bases lay outside the gene matches. The CDR3 runs to 14 residues. CDR3 protein: CASSPGQGIEPQHF. The CDR3 coding sequence is TGTGCCAGCTCACCAGGACAGGGGATAGAGCCCCAGCATTTT.

In the case of this clonotype: This CDR3 fails to terminate in the conserved phenylalanine or tryptophan, so it likely reflects a read error. The V and J genes are TRBV5-4 and TRBJ2-5; a possible D gene is TRBD2 (7 bases). The CDR3 spans 15 residues. CDR1 SGHNT and CDR2 YYREEE come from the germline V gene (reference sequence). V was cut by 5 bases and J by 4 bases, with 18 bases left in between. Written as DNA, the CDR3 is TGTGCCAGCAGTTCATACAGGGAGGGCCGAGAGACCCAGTACCTC. This encodes CASSSYREGRETQYL.

This clonotype was seen a single time. The J gene is TRBJ2-2, the V gene TRBV11-2, with D tentatively TRBD1 or TRBD2 (5 bases each). This CDR3 contains 16 residues. The V end was cut by 1 base, the J end by 4 bases, with 13 bases between. Germline CDR1 and CDR2: SGHAT and FQNNGV. The DNA for the CDR3 is TGTGCCAGCAGCTTAGTTATGGGGGTCGTCACCGGGGAGCTGTTTTTT. Protein product: CASSLVMGVVTGELFF.

The chain links TRBV20-1 to TRBJ2-5; 7 nucleotides agree with TRBD1. J lost 2 bases, V lost 1 base, and 7 bases had no gene match. The CDR3 is 15 amino acids. Per germline, CDR1 DFQATT and CDR2 SNEGSKA (reference sequence). The CDR3 nucleotides are TGCAGTGCTAGAGGGGCAGGGGGTACTCAAGAGACCCAGTACTTC. It specifies CSARGAGGTQETQYF.

About this clonotype: The junction does not match germline at one end; this may be a read error. The chain is built from TRBV7-2 and TRBJ2-7; possibly TRBD2 for D (7 bases). The CDR3 is made up of 11 amino acids. CDR1 and CDR2 from the germline V gene are SGHTA and FQGNSA. The CDR3: CASSDYTGRVF. The CDR3 DNA follows: TGTGCCAGCAGCGATTACACAGGGAGGGTTTTC.

About this clonotype itself: A much larger clone sits a single nucleotide away, making a read error possible. The chain joins TRBV5-4 to TRBJ1-2; 8 positions agree with TRBD1. The CDR3 has 15 amino acids. Germline V lookup: CDR1 SGHNT, CDR2 YYREEE (reference sequence). V lost 3 bases and J lost 4; bases outside the gene matches: 8. The CDR3 sequence is CASSSGGMEGYGYTF. The CDR3 region has the DNA TGTGCCAGCAGCTCAGGGGGCATGGAGGGCTATGGCTACACCTTC.

The chain has TRBV20-1 and TRBJ2-7; the D is unclear. The CDR3 has 10 residues. V shed 5 bases and J shed 4 bases, with 6 bases lying between them. Germline V CDR1 and CDR2: DFQATT, SNEGSKA (reference sequence). The chain's CDR3 is CSALTYEQYF. The CDR3 DNA is TGCAGTGCTCTGACATACGAGCAGTACTTC.

As for this clonotype: Just one base apart from a much larger clone, this may be a read error. This chain joins TRBV7-9 and TRBJ2-5; TRBD2 aligns across 11 bases. CDR3 length: 16 residues. Germline values: CDR1 SEHNR, CDR2 FQNEAQ (reference sequence). DNA for the CDR3: TGTGTCAGCAGCCAAGGGACTAGCGGCTACCAAGAGACCCAGTACTTC. It codes for CVSSQGTSGYQETQYF.

This clonotype came up once. The gene calls are TRBV10-3 and TRBJ2-7; a weak D match, TRBD2 (6 bases). Between the trimmed V and J ends, which lost 8 bases and 2 bases, there was a span of 13 bases. This CDR3 comprises 13 residues. Germline CDR1 and CDR2: ENHRY and SYGVKD. The CDR3 protein is CAIGGLQAYEQYF. DNA for the CDR3: TGTGCCATCGGGGGACTGCAGGCCTACGAGCAGTACTTC.

The rearrangement links TRBV2 to TRBJ1-2, with 8 positions matching TRBD1. The CDR3 covers 15 residues. V was pared by 1 base and J by 4 bases, with 5 bases of the junction left unmatched. The germline V gene encodes CDR1 SNHLY and CDR2 FYNNEI. DNA of the CDR3: TGTGCCAGCAGTGAAGGGGCAGGGGGCCTCTATGGCTACACCTTC. Its translation: CASSEGAGGLYGYTF.

The chain uses TRBV25-1 and TRBJ2-5; D may be TRBD2 (6 bases). V lost 8 bases to trimming and J lost 9 bases, with 7 bases between them. The CDR3 is 9 amino acids. Per germline, CDR1 MGHDK and CDR2 SYGVNS. The CDR3 region has the DNA TGTGCCAGCTGGGGGGCCCAGTACTTC. Its translation is CASWGAQYF.

This clonotype was counted at least ten times. This rearrangement joins TRBV9 to TRBJ2-2; tentative D call: TRBD2 (5 bases). The germline V gene has CDR1 SGDLS and CDR2 YYNGEE. Trimming removed 0 bases from V and 6 bases from J, with 12 bases in between. CDR3 length: 15 residues. The CDR3 bases are TGTGCCAGCAGCGTAGGAGTTGTGGAGGCCGGGGAGCTGTTTTTT. Its translation is CASSVGVVEAGELFF.

V gene TRBV25-1 combines with J gene TRBJ1-5; D unresolved. CDR1 is MGHDK, CDR2 SYGVNS, per germline. The CDR3 contains 14 residues. Trimming cost V 5 bases and J 4 bases, with 12 bases left between them. CDR3 nucleotides: TGTGCCAGCAGTTTATCAGTTCGAAATCAGCCCCAGCATTTT. The encoded protein is CASSLSVRNQPQHF.

This clonotype was detected only a few times. The rearrangement links TRBV4-3 to TRBJ2-7; either TRBD1 or TRBD2 may supply D (5 bases each). There are 15 residues in the CDR3. The germline gives CDR1 LGHNA, CDR2 YSLEER. Trimming removed 4 bases at V and 0 bases at J, with 13 bases between. This CDR3 is CASSPGGSLSYEQYF. DNA for the CDR3: TGCGCCAGCAGCCCTGGGGGTTCCCTCTCCTACGAGCAGTACTTC.

This chain connects TRBV19 to TRBJ2-7, with D unclear. There are 14 residues in the CDR3. CDR1 and CDR2 (germline): LNHDA, SQIVND (reference sequence). V was cut by 0 bases and J by 9 bases, with 15 bases left in between. For the CDR3, the DNA is TGTGCCAGTAGTATAGATGGTTCGGGCCGGGTGCAGTACTTC. Encoded protein: CASSIDGSGRVQYF.

CDR3 sequence reads: CSAVAGWADRNTEAFF. CDR3 in DNA: TGCAGCGCTGTCGCGGGTTGGGCAGACCGAAACACTGAAGCTTTCTTT. The chain joins TRBV29-1 to TRBJ1-1, with D unresolved. The CDR3 has 16 amino acids. The germline V and J ends were trimmed by 7 bases and 2 bases, with 23 bases remaining between them. CDR1 is SQVTM and CDR2 is ANQGSEA in the germline V gene.

This chain connects TRBV25-1 to TRBJ1-1, with D tentatively TRBD1 (6 bases). This CDR3 comprises 16 residues. V lost 3 bases, J lost 1 base, and 15 bases lay in between. In germline, CDR1 is MGHDK, CDR2 SYGVNS. Here the CDR3 DNA reads TGTGCCAGCAGTGATACACTACAGGGCTCGAACACTGAAGCTTTCTTT. It is translated as CASSDTLQGSNTEAFF.

This chain uses TRBV18 with TRBJ1-5; TRBD1 is a possible D gene (5 bases). The V end was cut by 3 bases, the J end by 5 bases, with 14 bases between. The CDR3 extends over 15 amino acids. The germline V gene has CDR1 KGHSH and CDR2 LQKENI. CDR3 residues: CASSPRKARDQPQHF. CDR3 coding DNA: TGTGCCAGCTCACCGAGGAAGGCCAGGGATCAGCCCCAGCATTTT.

The CDR3 region is CAWSVRVRTLHF. DNA for the CDR3: TGTGCCTGGAGTGTACGGGTGAGGACCCTCCACTTT. The rearrangement uses TRBV30 and TRBJ1-6; D is undetermined. The CDR3 runs 12 residues. Trimming cost V 0 bases and J 14 bases, with 11 bases left between them. From germline, CDR1 is GTSNPN and CDR2 SVGIG (reference sequence).

This clonotype has more than one count but fewer than ten. In DNA, the CDR3 is TGTGCCAGCATTCGGGGGGGCGGCCAAGAGACCCAGTACTTC. This encodes CASIRGGGQETQYF. This chain uses TRBV6-2 or TRBV6-3 with TRBJ2-5; 8 bases agree with TRBD2. The ends lost 7 bases at V and 1 base at J; junction bases unmatched: 5. This CDR3 has 14 amino acids. The germline CDR1 and CDR2 sequences are MNHEY and SVGEGT.

CDR3: CASSQDRWGTEAFF. For the CDR3, the DNA is TGCGCCAGCAGCCAAGATAGGTGGGGCACTGAAGCTTTCTTT. This chain uses TRBV4-3 with TRBJ1-1; D is undetermined. Germline assignment: CDR1 LGHNA and CDR2 YSLEER. V lost 0 bases and J lost 4, with 9 bases in between. The CDR3 consists of 14 residues.

Only a few counts were recorded for this clonotype. The rearrangement uses TRBV12-3 or TRBV12-4 and TRBJ2-3; D may be TRBD1 (6 bases). Trimming took 7 bases from V and 1 from J, leaving 21 bases between them. This CDR3 is built from 17 residues. CDR3 DNA sequence: TGTGCCAGCATTCCTCCGGGACAATTTACGGGCACAGATACGCAGTATTTT. It specifies CASIPPGQFTGTDTQYF.

The chain joins TRBV10-3 to TRBJ2-7; 7 bases are shared with TRBD1. The CDR3 extends over 18 amino acids. The germline V gene encodes CDR1 ENHRY and CDR2 SYGVKD. The ends lost 3 bases at V and 8 bases at J; junction bases unmatched: 22. CDR3 nucleotide sequence: TGTGCCATCAGTGAAATACCACCCGGGACAGCCGATCAGCCCCAGCAGTACTTC. This sequence encodes CAISEIPPGTADQPQQYF.

This clonotype was counted ten times or more. The chain is built from TRBV10-3 and TRBJ2-7, with D perhaps assigned TRBD1 or TRBD2 (6 bases each). The CDR3 covers 12 residues. CDR1 ENHRY and CDR2 SYGVKD come from the germline V gene. V was clipped by 4 bases and J by 5 bases, with 9 bases between them. CDR3 DNA: TGTGCCATCAGTGTCGGGGGCGACGAGCAGTACTTC. It yields the protein CAISVGGDEQYF.